Sequencing of this TCR beta chain was carried out in a study of blood T cell repertoires in COVID-19. Study information: The United States, Italy and Spain supplied acute and convalescent COVID-19 samples. T cells, B-cell-depleted T cells, or PBMCs supplied cDNA or gDNA.

Original handling: Scientists estimated how many nucleated cells there were by amplifying reference gene primers. Sequencing was performed with immunoSEQ multiplex PCR; in TCRdb, only in-frame clones are kept and a portion is missing. V, J and clone size are those of that table, while D and trimming were read from the DNA. The top ten hold almost 5.5% of the sample, which has fewer than 85,000 clones, 87% seen once. The clonotype was recovered from a man aged 55 to 70 with acute or convalescent COVID-19. The sample comprised peripheral blood.

The DNA of the CDR3 is TGTGCCACCCAGAGAGGATCTAATGAAAAACTGTTTTTT. It specifies CATQRGSNEKLFF. This sequence joins TRBV15 and TRBJ1-4; D gene ambiguous. V lost 8 bases to trimming and J lost 3 bases, with 10 bases between them. CDR1 and CDR2 (germline): LNHNV, YYDKDF (reference sequence). CDR3 length equals 13 residues.